This T cell receptor (beta chain) was retrieved from a study of blood T cell repertoires in COVID-19. In the authors' workflow: Reference gene primer amplification yielded estimated nucleated cell counts. Libraries were prepared by immunoSEQ multiplex PCR; TCRdb keeps only in-frame clonotypes and omits some of them. V, J and clone size reflect that table, while D and trimming were determined from the DNA. The repertoire has about 100,000 clones, about 80% of them found once; the top ten carry 4.3%. The length of the CDR3 is 20 residues. Germline assignment: CDR1 LNHNV and CDR2 YYDKDF (reference sequence). Trimming removed 3 bases from V and 0 bases from J; junction bases left unmatched: 14.

V usage is TRBV15 and J usage is TRBJ2-1, with 10 bases fitting TRBD2. Sequenced: peripheral blood. The source of this sequence is a man in his 70s with acute or convalescent COVID-19. The CDR3 DNA reads TGTGCCACCAGCAGGGATCGGAGTAGCGGGGGGCCGAGCTCCTACAATGAGCAGTTCTTC. Protein product: CATSRDRSSGGPSSYNEQFF.